This TCR beta chain was captured by sequencing in a study of cytomegalovirus exposure and HLA in healthy donors. Comment on this clone: Its target is unknown.

All the people who gave samples were healthy bone marrow donors. Use of 60 Vbeta and 13 Jbeta primers characterized the PCR. Sequenced by immunoSEQ multiplex PCR; TCRdb stores in-frame clones only, minus some. Seen here are around 200,000 clones, about 80% observed once, and the top ten hold 0.6% to 0.7%. Study-level results: Later genetic work tied a missense DCLRE1C variant to beta-chain V and J trimming.

The junction had 4 bases not matched to a gene; V was cut back by 0 bases and J by 3 bases. The CDR3 totals 16 residues. CDR1 is LGHNA and CDR2 is YNFKEQ in the germline V gene. The sequence derives from a boy between 10 and 17 years old in good health and CMV-seronegative. Sequences were obtained from PBMCs. The rearrangement joins TRBV4-2 to TRBJ1-4; 7 bases are a match to TRBD1. CDR3 coding DNA: TGTGCCAGCAGCCAAGATGAGGGGGCGCCTAATGAAAAACTGTTTTTT. Translation: CASSQDEGAPNEKLFF.